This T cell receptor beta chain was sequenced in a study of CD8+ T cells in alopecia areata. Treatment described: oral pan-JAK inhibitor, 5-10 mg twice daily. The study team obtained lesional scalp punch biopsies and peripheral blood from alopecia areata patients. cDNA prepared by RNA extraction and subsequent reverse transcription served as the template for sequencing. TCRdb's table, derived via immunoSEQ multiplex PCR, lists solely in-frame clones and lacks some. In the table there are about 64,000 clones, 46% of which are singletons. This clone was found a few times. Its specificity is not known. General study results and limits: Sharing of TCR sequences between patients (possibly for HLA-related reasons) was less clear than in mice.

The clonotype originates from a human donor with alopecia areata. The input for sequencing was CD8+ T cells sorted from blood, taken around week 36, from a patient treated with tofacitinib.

CDR3 amino acids: CSGWDALADTIYF. The DNA for the CDR3 is TGCAGCGGGTGGGACGCCTTGGCGGACACCATATATTTT. The chain recombines TRBV29-1 with TRBJ1-3; maybe TRBD1 (5 bases). Germline values: CDR1 SQVTM, CDR2 ANQGSEA. The V and J ends lost 7 bases and 8 bases respectively, with 18 bases between them. The CDR3 length is 13 residues.